Shown below are 4 T cell receptor beta chains from a single sample sequenced in a study of siplizumab effects on memory and regulatory T cells. The repertoire was sequenced with immunoSEQ multiplex PCR; TCRdb's copy has only in-frame clones and lacks some. Counted here are some 62,000 clones, 70% to 85% occurring once; the ten biggest clones make up roughly 0.4%. Sequencing used memory CD4+ T cells sorted from blood. Receptors originate from a human donor in good health.

This clone appeared a single time. This chain links TRBV10-3 with TRBJ1-1; D is ambiguous. CDR1 is ENHRY, CDR2 SYGVKD, per germline. This CDR3 has 15 residues. The V end lost 0 bases, the J end lost 2 bases, and 10 bases lay between the germline ends. In DNA, the CDR3 is TGTGCCATCAGTGAGTCGGTCAGAACAAACACTGAAGCTTTCTTT. Translating it yields CAISESVRTNTEAFF.

The rearrangement links TRBV5-1 to TRBJ2-5, with 7 bases lining up with TRBD2. The junction had 3 bases not matched to a gene; V was cut back by 4 bases and J by 3 bases. The CDR3 has 13 residues. Germline V gives CDR1 SGHRS, CDR2 YFSETQ. The CDR3 sequence is CASSPSGEETQYF. The CDR3, as DNA: TGCGCCAGCAGCCCCAGCGGGGAAGAGACCCAGTACTTC.

The V gene is TRBV9, the J gene TRBJ2-5, with TRBD2 identical over 9 bases. The V and J ends lost 5 bases and 1 base, in that order; junction bases with no gene match: 15. This CDR3 is built from 18 residues. The V gene's germline CDR1 is SGDLS and CDR2 YYNGEE. CDR3 sequence reads: CASSPGIAGAVPQETQYF. The CDR3 DNA follows: TGTGCCAGCAGTCCCGGGATAGCGGGGGCCGTACCCCAAGAGACCCAGTACTTC.

CDR3 residues: CASSEMADTNYGYTF. The CDR3 DNA follows: TGCGCCAGCAGTGAGATGGCCGACACTAACTATGGCTACACCTTC. This chain joins TRBV10-2 and TRBJ1-2; no clear D. Trimming left V 2 bases short and J 0 bases short, with 10 bases between. This CDR3 comprises 15 residues. The germline CDR1 and CDR2 sequences are WSHSY and SAAADI.